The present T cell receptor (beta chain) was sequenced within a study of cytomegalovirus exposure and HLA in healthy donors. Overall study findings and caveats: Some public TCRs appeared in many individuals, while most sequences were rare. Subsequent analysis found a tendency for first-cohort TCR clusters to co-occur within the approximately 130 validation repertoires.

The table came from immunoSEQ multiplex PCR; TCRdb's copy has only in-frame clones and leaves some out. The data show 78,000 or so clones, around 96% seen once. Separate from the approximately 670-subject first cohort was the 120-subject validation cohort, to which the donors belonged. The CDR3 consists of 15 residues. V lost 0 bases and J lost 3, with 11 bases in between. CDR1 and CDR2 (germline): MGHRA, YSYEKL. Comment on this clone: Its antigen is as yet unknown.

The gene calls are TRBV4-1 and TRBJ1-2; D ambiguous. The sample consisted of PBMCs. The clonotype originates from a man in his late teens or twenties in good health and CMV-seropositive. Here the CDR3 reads CASSQDSAEDYGYTF. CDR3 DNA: TGCGCCAGCAGCCAAGATTCGGCAGAGGACTATGGCTACACCTTC.